This TCR beta chain was profiled in a study of shared clonotypes between healthy human individuals. Study-wide findings and caveats: Non-shared clonotypes had lower generation probabilities than those shared by all four donors.

CD45RO negativity and positive selection for CCR7 defined naive CD8 cells, a population that excluded terminally differentiated effector memory CD45RA+ cells. The assay was immunoSEQ multiplex PCR, and TCRdb's table has in-frame clones only and misses some. The data contain 2 million or so clones, approximately 94% of them singletons. CDR1 is SGHNT, CDR2 YYREEE, per germline (reference sequence). Trimming removed 2 bases from V and 1 base from J; junction bases left unmatched: 4. CDR3 size: 15 residues. In regard to this clone: Its specificity is not known.

The gene calls are TRBV5-4 and TRBJ2-5; 8 bases are shared with TRBD1. The sequencing input was naive CD8+ T cells sorted from blood. This receptor was taken from a young man in good health. CDR3 region: CASSFGTGFQETQYF. The CDR3 nucleotides read TGTGCCAGCAGCTTTGGGACAGGATTCCAAGAGACCCAGTACTTC.